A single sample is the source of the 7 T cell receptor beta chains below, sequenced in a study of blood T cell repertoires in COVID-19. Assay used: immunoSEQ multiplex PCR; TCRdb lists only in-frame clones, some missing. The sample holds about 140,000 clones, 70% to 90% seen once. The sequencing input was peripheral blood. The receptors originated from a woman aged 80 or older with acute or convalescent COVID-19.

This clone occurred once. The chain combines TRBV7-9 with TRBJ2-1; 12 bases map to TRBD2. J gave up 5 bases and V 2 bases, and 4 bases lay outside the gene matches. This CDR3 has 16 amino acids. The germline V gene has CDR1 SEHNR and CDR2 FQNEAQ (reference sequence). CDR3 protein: CASSLQASGGDNEQFF. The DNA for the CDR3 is TGTGCCAGCAGCTTACAGGCTAGCGGGGGGGACAATGAGCAGTTCTTC.

CDR3: CASSDSGVGYTF. The DNA of the CDR3 is TGTGCCAGCAGTGACTCCGGGGTGGGCTACACCTTC. This chain links TRBV2 with TRBJ1-2; D remains ambiguous. The CDR3 is made up of 12 amino acids. Trimming pared 3 bases from V and 8 bases from J, leaving 10 bases between. The germline V gene encodes CDR1 SNHLY and CDR2 FYNNEI.

CDR3 residues: CASSLVQGRTYNSPLHF. The DNA for the CDR3 is TGTGCCAGCAGCTTAGTTCAGGGGCGGACCTATAATTCACCCCTCCACTTT. The chain carries TRBV13 and TRBJ1-6, with a weak D call TRBD1 (6 bases). Germline lookup yields CDR1 PRHDT and CDR2 FYEKMQ (reference sequence). Trimming took 1 base from V and 2 from J, leaving 12 bases between them. The CDR3 is 17 amino acids.

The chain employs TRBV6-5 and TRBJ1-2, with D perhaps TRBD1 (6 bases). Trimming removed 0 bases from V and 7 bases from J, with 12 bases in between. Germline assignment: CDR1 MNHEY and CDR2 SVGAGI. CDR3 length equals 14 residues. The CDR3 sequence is CASSYSTGDGGYTF. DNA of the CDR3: TGTGCCAGCAGTTACTCGACAGGCGACGGTGGCTACACCTTC.

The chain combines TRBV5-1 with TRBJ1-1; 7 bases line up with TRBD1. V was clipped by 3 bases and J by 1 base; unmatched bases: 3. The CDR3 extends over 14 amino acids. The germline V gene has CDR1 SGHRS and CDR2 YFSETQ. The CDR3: CASSSGQTNTEAFF. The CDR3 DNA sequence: TGCGCCAGCAGCTCGGGACAGACGAACACTGAAGCTTTCTTT.

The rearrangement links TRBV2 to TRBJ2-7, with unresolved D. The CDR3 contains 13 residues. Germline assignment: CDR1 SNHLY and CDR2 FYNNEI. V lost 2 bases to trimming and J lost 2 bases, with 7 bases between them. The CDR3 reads CASSENSPYEQYF. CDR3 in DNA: TGTGCCAGCAGTGAAAACTCTCCCTACGAGCAGTACTTC.

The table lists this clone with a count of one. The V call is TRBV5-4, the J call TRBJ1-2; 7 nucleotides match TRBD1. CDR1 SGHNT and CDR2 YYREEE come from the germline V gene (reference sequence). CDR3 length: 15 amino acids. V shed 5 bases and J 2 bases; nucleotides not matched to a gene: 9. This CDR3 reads CASSYSAGQNYGYTF. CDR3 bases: TGTGCCAGCAGTTATTCCGCGGGACAGAACTATGGCTACACCTTC.